Given below is one T cell receptor beta chain in context. This clonotype has only a few counts. Its antigen is still unknown. Base qualities were left out, and no much larger clone turns up one base away. The data derive from a study of glioma-infiltrating T cells (dated by TCRdb to the mid-2010s). About the study as a whole: TCR alpha- and beta-chain repertoires were sequenced from glioma tissue, non-neoplastic brain tissue and matched peripheral blood mononuclear cells. To gauge divergence between tissue and blood T-cell populations, every tissue-infiltrating repertoire was compared against the peripheral blood repertoire from the same patient. Three low-grade glioma patients, roughly 8 primary glioblastoma patients and three non-glioma patients contributing non-neoplastic brain tissue were included in the paired cohort. The paper's findings and limits, for the study overall: The group comparisons were based on small numbers of patients: three non-neoplastic, three low-grade glioma and about eight glioblastoma patients. VJ-independent divergence between tissue and blood was below expectation in non-neoplastic patients but above expectation in all gliomas, especially low-grade gliomas. Tissue and blood shared very few CDR3 sequences, a result attributed to high CDR3 diversity and limited sampling.

The iRepertoire nested amplicon-rescue multiplex PCR (arm-PCR) platform was used to amplify TCR alpha and beta CDR3 regions from RNA. For one-step reverse transcription and amplification, roughly 90-450 ng of tissue mRNA or PBMC total RNA was used as input. Following bead purification, Illumina adapters were added through a secondary multiplex PCR, and the libraries were then gel-purified between 200 and 400 bp. Libraries carried internal 6-nucleotide barcodes used for demultiplexing. The libraries were sequenced on an Illumina MiSeq using 2x220 or 2x250 nucleotide paired-end reads. The original methods were these. FLASH 1.2.11 was used to merge paired reads, and BWA-MEM then aligned the reads to the GRCh37 human genome before TRA and TRB reads were extracted. For V and J assignment, an IMGT-derived reference of cassette sequences and CDR3 motifs that included pseudogenes was used. Reads were translated in three frames, and productive CDR3s were defined by a C…FGXG motif without stop codons. Clonotypes were defined as unique combinations of V-J cassette pair and CDR3 amino acid sequence. Hamming distance filtering was applied to reads, with thresholds set by the sequence error rate of each sample in mapped regions. TCRdb reprocessed the public reads (quality trimming at Q25 with fastp, clone calling with MiXCR) and kept in-frame beta chains. One record per CDR3 amino acid sequence lists the most common genes and DNA. TCRdb assigned the V and J calls; the authors' analysis was not used. This sample lists fewer than 250,000 distinct CDR3 sequences; roughly a third were detected once. Clones ranked in the top ten supply around 20% of the sample.

The germline V gene supplies CDR1 SNHLY and CDR2 FYNNEI. Trimmed from V: 5 bases; trimmed from J: 6 bases; junction bases lacking a gene match: 5. The CDR3 measures 14 amino acids from cysteine to phenylalanine. Just the 42-base CDR3 DNA is kept, in frame starting at base 1. The sequence was obtained from a human donor with low-grade glioma or glioblastoma, undergoing nonglioma brain surgery, or in good health (not recorded which). This sequence uses TRBV2 and TRBJ2-1, with TRBD1 identical over 9 junction bases. Sequencing was performed on glioma tissue, nonneoplastic brain tissue, or PBMCs (not recorded which). The nucleotide sequence is given as TGTGCCAGCAGTTCGGACAGGGGAATCAATGAGCAGTTCTTC. It encodes CASSSDRGINEQFF. Outside the CDR3, residues come from the reference TRBV2 and TRBJ2-1 proteins, so the full variable domain is: EPEVTQTPSHQVTQMGQEVILRCVPISNHLYFYWYRQILGQKVEFLVSFYNNEISEKSEIFDDQFSVERPDGSNFTLKIRSTKLEDSAMYFCASSSDRGINEQFFGPGTRLTVL.